One T cell receptor beta chain is described in this entry. The entry originates in a study of blood T cell repertoires in COVID-19. Turning to the study itself: Samples taken during acute and convalescent COVID-19 were collected in the United States, Italy and Spain. T cells, B-cell-depleted T cells, or PBMCs supplied cDNA or gDNA.

As handled by the study authors: Amplification with reference gene primers provided the estimates of nucleated cell counts. Sequenced by immunoSEQ multiplex PCR; TCRdb stores in-frame clones only, minus some. Clone size and V and J calls were adopted from that table, with D and trimming inferred from the DNA. The sample contains around 140,000 clones, around 81% of which appear only once. This CDR3 spans 14 amino acids. The clonotype was recovered from a human donor in a cohort sampled during active COVID-19. The sequencing input was peripheral blood. The rearrangement joins TRBV21-1 to TRBJ2-7; the table's D gene call, TRBD1, was not cross checked with the DNA. TRBV21-1 is marked as a pseudogene. CDR3 residues: CASSIGTGAYEQYF. The DNA of the CDR3 is TGTGCCAGCAGCATTGGGACAGGGGCCTACGAGCAGTACTTC.